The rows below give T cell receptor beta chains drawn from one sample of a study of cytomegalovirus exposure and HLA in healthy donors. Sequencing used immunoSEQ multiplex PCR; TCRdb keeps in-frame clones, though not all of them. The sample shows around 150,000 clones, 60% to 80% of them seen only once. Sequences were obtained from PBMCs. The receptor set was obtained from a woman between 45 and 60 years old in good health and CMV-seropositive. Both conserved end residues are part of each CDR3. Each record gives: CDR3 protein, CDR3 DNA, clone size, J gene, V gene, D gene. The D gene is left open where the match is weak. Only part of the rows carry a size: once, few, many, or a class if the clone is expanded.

CDR3: CASRGSGTSGTQYEQYF; DNA: TGTGCCAGTAGGGGATCCGGGACTAGCGGGACCCAATACGAGCAGTACTTC; size: .; J: TRBJ2-7; V: TRBV19; D: TRBD2
CDR3: CASSGEDRGRYEQFF; DNA: TGTGCCAGCAGCGGAGAGGACAGGGGGCGGTATGAGCAGTTCTTC; size: .; J: TRBJ2-1; V: TRBV9; D: TRBD1
CDR3: CASSDTARGRNEQFF; DNA: TGTGCCAGCAGTGACACCGCCAGGGGGCGTAATGAGCAGTTCTTC; size: .; J: TRBJ2-1; V: TRBV6-4; D: TRBD1
CDR3: CASSDYPGGNTIYF; DNA: TGTGCCAGCAGTGATTACCCGGGTGGAAACACCATATATTTT; size: .; J: TRBJ1-3; V: TRBV2; D: .
CDR3: CASRPGQGETQYF; DNA: TGTGCCAGCAGGCCGGGACAGGGGGAGACCCAGTACTTC; size: .; J: TRBJ2-5; V: TRBV6-1; D: TRBD1
CDR3: CASSAASGTSYEQYF; DNA: TGTGCCAGCAGCGCCGCTAGCGGGACCTCCTACGAGCAGTACTTC; size: .; J: TRBJ2-7; V: TRBV9; D: TRBD2
CDR3: CAISEVAGNEQFF; DNA: TGTGCCATCAGTGAGGTAGCGGGGAATGAGCAGTTCTTC; size: .; J: TRBJ2-1; V: TRBV10-3; D: TRBD2
CDR3: CSVGLGHPFGNEKLFF; DNA: TGCAGCGTTGGGTTGGGACACCCTTTCGGTAATGAAAAACTGTTTTTT; size: few; J: TRBJ1-4; V: TRBV29-1; D: .
CDR3: CASSRTSGNQETQYF; DNA: TGCGCCAGCAGTCGGACTAGCGGGAACCAAGAGACCCAGTACTTC; size: .; J: TRBJ2-5; V: TRBV10-2; D: TRBD2
CDR3: CASSQGQAHFSSGNTIYF; DNA: TGTGCCAGCAGCCAGGGACAGGCCCACTTTAGCTCTGGAAACACCATATATTTT; size: once; J: TRBJ1-3; V: TRBV13; D: TRBD1
CDR3: CASSYSLPGTKETQYF; DNA: TGTGCCAGCAGTTACTCTTTACCCGGGACTAAAGAGACCCAGTACTTC; size: .; J: TRBJ2-5; V: TRBV6-8; D: TRBD2
CDR3: CASRLDSSGNTIYF; DNA: TGCGCCAGCAGACTGGACAGCTCTGGAAACACCATATATTTT; size: .; J: TRBJ1-3; V: TRBV5-1; D: .
CDR3: CASSYRQVSNTEAFF; DNA: TGTGCCAGCAGTTACCGACAGGTATCGAACACTGAAGCTTTCTTT; size: .; J: TRBJ1-1; V: TRBV6-5; D: .
CDR3: CASSIQSTNEKLFF; DNA: TGTGCCAGTAGTATCCAGTCAACTAATGAAAAACTGTTTTTT; size: .; J: TRBJ1-4; V: TRBV19; D: .
CDR3: CASSLEDPANQETQYF; DNA: TGTGCCAGCAGCTTAGAAGACCCAGCGAACCAAGAGACCCAGTACTTC; size: .; J: TRBJ2-5; V: TRBV7-2; D: .
CDR3: CASSQDDRLAGHYEQYF; DNA: TGTGCCAGCAGCCAAGATGATAGGCTAGCGGGCCACTACGAGCAGTACTTC; size: .; J: TRBJ2-7; V: TRBV4-2; D: TRBD2
CDR3: CASSSGTLWEKLFF; DNA: TGTGCCAGCAGTTCGGGGACACTTTGGGAAAAACTGTTTTTT; size: .; J: TRBJ1-4; V: TRBV28; D: .
CDR3: CASSTKARDTGELFF; DNA: TGTGCCAGCAGCACTAAAGCCCGGGACACCGGGGAGCTGTTTTTT; size: .; J: TRBJ2-2; V: TRBV11-2; D: .
CDR3: CASSSILAGGETQYF; DNA: TGTGCCAGCAGCTCCATACTAGCGGGAGGTGAGACCCAGTACTTC; size: .; J: TRBJ2-5; V: TRBV5-4; D: TRBD2
CDR3: CASSSLEVRSTEAFF; DNA: TGCGCCAGCAGCTCGTTAGAGGTCCGTAGCACTGAAGCTTTCTTT; size: .; J: TRBJ1-1; V: TRBV5-1; D: .
CDR3: CASSLTGTRTEAFF; DNA: TGTGCCAGCAGCTTAACCGGGACACGCACTGAAGCTTTCTTT; size: .; J: TRBJ1-1; V: TRBV7-9; D: .
CDR3: CASSLRGAGETQYF; DNA: TGTGCCAGCAGTCTCCGTGGAGCGGGAGAGACCCAGTACTTC; size: once; J: TRBJ2-5; V: TRBV27; D: .
CDR3: CASSPRTGNYGYTF; DNA: TGTGCCAGCAGCCCCAGGACAGGAAACTATGGCTACACCTTC; size: once; J: TRBJ1-2; V: TRBV13; D: TRBD1
CDR3: CASSAQAMNTEAFF; DNA: TGTGCCAGCAGCGCGCAGGCAATGAACACTGAAGCTTTCTTT; size: .; J: TRBJ1-1; V: TRBV7-9; D: .
CDR3: CASSQVYSSTDTQYF; DNA: TGCGCCAGCAGCCAAGTGTACAGTAGCACAGATACGCAGTATTTT; size: .; J: TRBJ2-3; V: TRBV4-1; D: .
CDR3: CASSQGHYEQYF; DNA: TGTGCCAGCAGTCAGGGACACTACGAGCAGTACTTC; size: .; J: TRBJ2-7; V: TRBV28; D: .
CDR3: CAISPGQGKYF; DNA: TGTGCCATCAGTCCGGGACAGGGGAAGTACTTC; size: .; J: TRBJ2-7; V: TRBV10-3; D: TRBD1
CDR3: CASSLAGTDYEQYF; DNA: TGCGCCAGCAGCTTGGCTGGGACAGATTACGAGCAGTACTTC; size: .; J: TRBJ2-7; V: TRBV5-1; D: TRBD1
CDR3: CASSVGQGRAYEQYF; DNA: TGTGCCAGCAGCGTAGGGCAGGGGAGGGCCTACGAGCAGTACTTC; size: once; J: TRBJ2-7; V: TRBV9; D: .
CDR3: CASSLSFGLAGGSEQFF; DNA: TGTGCCAGCAGCTTATCTTTCGGGCTAGCGGGGGGCAGTGAGCAGTTCTTC; size: .; J: TRBJ2-1; V: TRBV13; D: TRBD2
CDR3: CASSADRNTEAFF; DNA: TGTGCCAGCAGCGCGGACAGGAACACTGAAGCTTTCTTT; size: .; J: TRBJ1-1; V: TRBV11-2; D: .
CDR3: CASSLGDRDTDTQYF; DNA: TGTGCCAGCAGCTTAGGGGACAGGGACACAGATACGCAGTATTTT; size: .; J: TRBJ2-3; V: TRBV7-2; D: TRBD1
CDR3: CASRTGGLYGYTF; DNA: TGTGCCAGCAGGACGGGGGGGCTTTATGGCTACACCTTC; size: .; J: TRBJ1-2; V: TRBV6-5; D: .
CDR3: CASSLVAGDEQFF; DNA: TGTGCCAGCAGCTTAGTAGCAGGGGATGAGCAGTTCTTC; size: .; J: TRBJ2-1; V: TRBV7-2; D: .
CDR3: CASSPGQGAYEQYF; DNA: TGTGCCAGCAGTCCAGGACAGGGTGCCTACGAGCAGTACTTC; size: .; J: TRBJ2-7; V: TRBV27; D: TRBD1
CDR3: CASSFGGTEGYTF; DNA: TGCGCCAGCAGCTTTGGGGGGACTGAGGGCTACACCTTC; size: .; J: TRBJ1-2; V: TRBV5-1; D: .
CDR3: CASSLAAGEETQYF; DNA: TGCGCCAGCAGCTTGGCAGCAGGGGAAGAGACCCAGTACTTC; size: .; J: TRBJ2-5; V: TRBV5-1; D: .
CDR3: CASSPNPGTGRNEQFF; DNA: TGTGCCAGCAGCCCAAACCCCGGGACAGGGCGCAATGAGCAGTTCTTC; size: .; J: TRBJ2-1; V: TRBV7-8; D: TRBD1
CDR3: CASSLGGRAEAFF; DNA: TGTGCCAGCAGCTTAGGAGGGCGGGCTGAAGCTTTCTTT; size: .; J: TRBJ1-1; V: TRBV7-2; D: .
CDR3: CASSRRGAADTQYF; DNA: TGTGCCAGCAGCCGCCGGGGGGCCGCAGATACGCAGTATTTT; size: once; J: TRBJ2-3; V: TRBV7-2; D: .
CDR3: CASSEAIGLAGGYEQYF; DNA: TGTGCCAGCAGTGAAGCAATCGGGCTAGCGGGGGGCTACGAGCAGTACTTC; size: .; J: TRBJ2-7; V: TRBV6-1; D: TRBD2
CDR3: CASSIGGLDTDTQYF; DNA: TGTGCCAGTAGTATAGGCGGACTAGACACAGATACGCAGTATTTT; size: .; J: TRBJ2-3; V: TRBV19; D: TRBD2
CDR3: CASSPGQHYGYTF; DNA: TGCGCCAGCAGCCCGGGACAGCACTATGGCTACACCTTC; size: .; J: TRBJ1-2; V: TRBV10-1; D: TRBD1
CDR3: CASSSRQAYEQYF; DNA: TGTGCCAGCAGCTCCCGACAGGCCTACGAGCAGTACTTC; size: .; J: TRBJ2-7; V: TRBV13; D: .
CDR3: CASSPYDGYREKLFF; DNA: TGTGCCAGCAGCCCCTACGACGGGTATCGAGAAAAACTGTTTTTT; size: few; J: TRBJ1-4; V: TRBV9; D: .
CDR3: CASSLSRTLTYNEQFF; DNA: TGTGCCAGCAGCCTCAGTAGGACTTTAACCTACAATGAGCAGTTCTTC; size: .; J: TRBJ2-1; V: TRBV2; D: .
CDR3: CASSLAGNFLYEQYF; DNA: TGTGCCAGCAGCTTAGCGGGGAACTTCCTCTACGAGCAGTACTTC; size: .; J: TRBJ2-7; V: TRBV11-2; D: .
CDR3: CASSLAPSGTRDTQYF; DNA: TGCGCCAGCAGCTTGGCCCCTAGCGGGACCCGGGATACGCAGTATTTT; size: .; J: TRBJ2-3; V: TRBV5-1; D: TRBD2
CDR3: CASRSRGGRDTQYF; DNA: TGTGCCAGCAGGTCGAGAGGCGGGAGAGATACGCAGTATTTT; size: .; J: TRBJ2-3; V: TRBV2; D: TRBD2
CDR3: CASSFYSYNEQFF; DNA: TGTGCCAGCAGTTTCTACTCCTACAATGAGCAGTTCTTC; size: .; J: TRBJ2-1; V: TRBV27; D: .
CDR3: CASSQDLPSYGYTF; DNA: TGCGCCAGCAGCCAAGACCTCCCGAGCTATGGCTACACCTTC; size: .; J: TRBJ1-2; V: TRBV4-1; D: .
CDR3: CAWRETGLGYGYTF; DNA: TGTGCCTGGAGAGAGACAGGGTTAGGGTATGGCTACACCTTC; size: .; J: TRBJ1-2; V: TRBV30; D: TRBD1
CDR3: CASSLAGQNTGELFF; DNA: TGTGCCAGCAGCTTAGCGGGACAGAACACCGGGGAGCTGTTTTTT; size: few; J: TRBJ2-2; V: TRBV6-1; D: TRBD2
CDR3: CATSRDRRGGTYTF; DNA: TGTGCCACCAGCAGAGATCGGAGGGGGGGAACCTACACCTTC; size: .; J: TRBJ1-2; V: TRBV15; D: .
CDR3: CASSEPAGYQPQHF; DNA: TGTGCCAGCAGTGAACCAGCGGGTTATCAGCCCCAGCATTTT; size: .; J: TRBJ1-5; V: TRBV6-1; D: .
CDR3: CASSEYPQPQHF; DNA: TGCGCCAGCAGTGAGTATCCGCAGCCCCAGCATTTT; size: .; J: TRBJ1-5; V: TRBV10-2; D: .
CDR3: CAWTLAAQETQYF; DNA: TGTGCCTGGACCCTGGCGGCCCAAGAGACCCAGTACTTC; size: .; J: TRBJ2-5; V: TRBV30; D: .
CDR3: CASGLVTGGPGELFF; DNA: TGTGCTAGTGGTTTGGTAACGGGGGGCCCCGGGGAGCTGTTTTTT; size: .; J: TRBJ2-2; V: TRBV12-5; D: .
CDR3: CASGLSSGVYEQYF; DNA: TGTGCTAGTGGTTTGTCTAGCGGGGTCTACGAGCAGTACTTC; size: few; J: TRBJ2-7; V: TRBV12-5; D: TRBD2